The subject of this entry is one T cell receptor (beta chain). Its target is unknown. A multiplex PCR was run with 60 Vbeta primers and 13 Jbeta primers. Clones were read by immunoSEQ multiplex PCR, and TCRdb kept only the in-frame ones, dropping some. Among approximately 280,000 clones listed, around 90% were seen once. The sample is drawn from a study of cytomegalovirus exposure and HLA in healthy donors. Whole-study findings and limits: Sequencing depth across donors, presence/absence analyses assumed, was roughly uniform.

This TCR was sampled from a woman aged 18 to 35 in good health and CMV-seronegative. Specimen: PBMCs.

The CDR3 region has the DNA TGTGCCACCTCTAAGGACAGGACGACTGAAGCTTTCTTT. This codes for CATSKDRTTEAFF. The chain recombines TRBV15 with TRBJ1-1; 7 nucleotides line up with TRBD1. The CDR3 is 13 residues long. CDR1 and CDR2 (germline): LNHNV, YYDKDF (reference sequence). The V segment lost 8 bases and the J segment 5 bases; nucleotides outside the gene matches: 8.